The 19 T cell receptor beta chains listed next were all sequenced from one sample in a study of blood T cell repertoires in COVID-19. Repertoires were generated with immunoSEQ multiplex PCR, while TCRdb's copy carries only in-frame clones and drops some. This table has 200,000 to 250,000 clones, around 84% appearing once. Sample: PBMCs or T cells enriched from blood (not recorded which). The receptors here all came from a woman in her thirties or forties who had recovered from COVID-19.

The genes are TRBV30 and TRBJ1-6; tentatively, D is TRBD1 (5 bases). CDR3 length equals 15 residues. Germline loops: CDR1 GTSNPN, CDR2 SVGIG (reference sequence). V lost 4 bases and J lost 1, with 11 bases in between. CDR3 nucleotides: TGTGCCTGGAATCAGGGCAGGTCCTATAATTCACCCCTCCACTTT. Amino acids: CAWNQGRSYNSPLHF.

The J gene is TRBJ1-3, the V gene TRBV10-3; D is uncertain. The CDR3 covers 15 residues. From germline, CDR1 is ENHRY and CDR2 SYGVKD. V was clipped by 3 bases and J by 3 bases, with 12 bases between them. CDR3: CAISDSGKFGNTIYF. CDR3 DNA: TGTGCCATCAGTGATTCGGGAAAATTTGGAAACACCATATATTTT.

This clone was detected only once. This rearrangement joins TRBV28 to TRBJ2-7; no clear D. The V and J ends lost 5 bases and 3 bases respectively, with 8 bases between them. The CDR3 has 12 residues. Germline loops: CDR1 MDHEN, CDR2 SYDVKM. CDR3 DNA: TGTGCCAGCAGTCTTCAGTTCTACGAGCAGTACTTC. It encodes CASSLQFYEQYF.

The V call is TRBV12-3 or TRBV12-4, the J call TRBJ2-3; D remains ambiguous. Trimming removed 8 bases from V and 4 bases from J, with 10 bases in between. The CDR3 is 12 amino acids. This CDR3 is CASLQYPDTQYF. CDR3 DNA sequence: TGTGCCAGCCTTCAGTACCCAGATACGCAGTATTTT.

V is TRBV6-2 or TRBV6-3 and J is TRBJ2-7, with D possibly being TRBD2 (6 bases). V gave up 5 bases and J gave up 2 bases, with 16 bases separating them. This CDR3 has 15 amino acids. CDR1 MNHEY and CDR2 SVGEGT come from the germline V gene. CDR3 in DNA: TGTGCCAGCAGTCCCACTAGCAAACCTACCTACGAGCAGTACTTC. This encodes CASSPTSKPTYEQYF.

The J gene is TRBJ1-2, the V gene TRBV19; 7 bases align to TRBD1. V lost 4 bases, J lost 0 bases, and 5 bases stayed unmatched. CDR3 length equals 15 residues. Germline V gives CDR1 LNHDA, CDR2 SQIVND (reference sequence). As DNA, the CDR3 is TGTGCCAGTAGTACGACAGGGACCCCTAACTATGGCTACACCTTC. Encoded protein: CASSTTGTPNYGYTF.

This clone was seen just once. The chain combines TRBV28 with TRBJ2-7; 8 positions agree with TRBD2. Germline values: CDR1 MDHEN, CDR2 SYDVKM. V dropped 4 bases and J dropped 2; count of bases not matched to a gene: 7. The CDR3 has 15 amino acids. The DNA of the CDR3 is TGTGCCAGCAGTTCCACGGGAGGGAGGGCCTACGAGCAGTACGTC. Its translation is CASSSTGGRAYEQYV.

The chain links TRBV19 to TRBJ2-1, with TRBD2 matching over 13 bases. The CDR3 sequence is 17 residues long. The ends lost 5 bases at V and 6 bases at J; junction bases unmatched: 10. Germline lookup yields CDR1 LNHDA and CDR2 SQIVND (reference sequence). The DNA for the CDR3 is TGTGCCAGTAGTCTCACCGTCGGACTAGCGGGAGTCAATGAGCAGTTCTTC. It translates to CASSLTVGLAGVNEQFF.

A single count supports this clone. The chain couples TRBV28 to TRBJ1-5; D is uncertain. Germline V gene data show CDR1 as MDHEN and CDR2 as SYDVKM. This CDR3 contains 13 residues. The CDR3, as DNA: TGTGGCTCTAGGGCAGGACTTAATCAGCCCCAGCATTTT. Translated, it gives CGSRAGLNQPQHF.

The rearrangement uses TRBV11-2 and TRBJ2-7; 8 bases are a match to TRBD1. J was trimmed by 1 base and V by 3 bases; bases with no gene match: 5. This CDR3 has 15 amino acids. The germline V gene has CDR1 SGHAT and CDR2 FQNNGV. The CDR3 DNA is TGTGCCAGCAGCTTTAACAGGGGGAATTCCTACGAGCAGTACTTC. This encodes CASSFNRGNSYEQYF.

A few counts support this clone. The chain is built from TRBV7-9 and TRBJ2-5, with D possibly matching TRBD2 (5 bases). The V end lost 6 bases, the J end lost 2 bases, and 10 bases lay between the germline ends. CDR1 SEHNR and CDR2 FQNEAQ come from the germline V gene (reference sequence). The CDR3 extends over 13 amino acids. CDR3 residues: CASRREPQETQYF. As DNA, the CDR3 is TGTGCCAGCAGGAGGGAGCCACAAGAGACCCAGTACTTC.

The chain joins TRBV6-6 to TRBJ1-1, with D tentatively TRBD1 (5 bases). The V end lost 4 bases, the J end lost 10 bases, and 13 bases lay between the germline ends. Germline loops: CDR1 MNHNY, CDR2 SVGAGI (reference sequence). The CDR3 sequence is 12 residues long. The CDR3 is CASSSSPGLAFF. CDR3 bases: TGTGCCAGCAGTTCTAGTCCAGGGTTAGCTTTCTTT.

J is TRBJ2-5 and V is TRBV6-5, with D perhaps TRBD2 (5 bases). The germline V and J ends were trimmed by 6 bases and 4 bases, with 9 bases remaining between them. CDR1 and CDR2 from the germline V gene are MNHEY and SVGAGI. This CDR3 comprises 12 residues. In nucleotides, the CDR3 is TGTGCCAGCAGGGACTGGCGAGAGACCCAGTACTTC. This gives the protein CASRDWRETQYF.

On this clone itself: Other nucleotide sequences in the sample specify the same CDR3. The chain recombines TRBV6-5 with TRBJ1-6; 7 bases agree with TRBD1. The V gene end was trimmed by 6 bases and the J gene end by 7 bases; junction bases not matched to a gene: 6. This CDR3 has 14 residues. CDR1 is MNHEY and CDR2 is SVGAGI in the germline V gene. CDR3 nucleotide sequence: TGTGCCAGCAGCCGACAGGGACTCAATTCACCCCTCCACTTT. This translates into CASSRQGLNSPLHF.

The rearrangement uses TRBV4-1 and TRBJ1-6, with D possibly TRBD1 on 5 matching bases. The ends were cut back, 1 base at V and 5 bases at J, with 12 bases in the middle. CDR1 and CDR2 (germline): MGHRA, YSYEKL. This CDR3 has 16 residues. This CDR3 is CASSQVGGYNNSPLHF. The DNA of the CDR3 is TGCGCCAGCAGCCAAGTCGGGGGTTATAATAATTCACCCCTCCACTTT.

The chain is built from TRBV11-3 and TRBJ2-1; D is unclear. V gave up 0 bases and J gave up 6 bases, with 6 bases separating them. Germline loops: CDR1 SGHNT, CDR2 YENEEA. The CDR3 is 13 amino acids. DNA of the CDR3: TGTGCCAGCAGCTTAGACTACCGCAATGAGCAGTTCTTC. Protein sequence: CASSLDYRNEQFF.

The V gene is TRBV7-3, the J gene TRBJ2-5, with 8 bases matching TRBD2. The CDR3 sequence is 16 residues long. The V gene's germline CDR1 is SGHTA and CDR2 FQGTGA. V was clipped by 5 bases and J by 4 bases; unmatched bases: 12. CDR3 amino acids: CASSQKSGRLVETQYF. The CDR3 bases are TGTGCCAGCAGCCAAAAAAGCGGGAGACTAGTAGAGACCCAGTACTTC.

The V call is TRBV6-2 or TRBV6-3, the J call TRBJ2-7, with D possibly being TRBD2 (6 bases). The germline V and J ends were trimmed by 2 bases and 4 bases, with 12 bases remaining between them. Germline CDR1 reads MNHEY; CDR2 reads SVGEGT. The CDR3 extends over 14 amino acids. CDR3 DNA sequence: TGTGCCAGCAGTTACCTATCTGGGACTTACGAGCAGTACGTC. Its translation is CASSYLSGTYEQYV.

The chain has TRBV28 and TRBJ1-6, with a tentative D call TRBD1 (6 bases). CDR3 length: 17 residues. Germline CDR1 and CDR2: MDHEN and SYDVKM. V was trimmed by 5 bases and J by 0 bases, leaving 14 bases between them. CDR3 nucleotides: TGTGCCAGCAGTCGGGACACAGCGACCTCCTATAATTCACCCCTCCACTTT. The encoded protein is CASSRDTATSYNSPLHF.